This TCR beta chain was documented in a study of identical twins. In this sample, this clonotype turned up a few times. Each CDR3 protein is one row after TCRdb ran MiXCR on the 5' RACE reads. The sample lists approximately 1.8 million distinct CDR3 sequences; around 29% were seen once. Trimming took off 4 bases at V and 10 bases at J, with 17 bases between the two ends. Germline loops: CDR1 SQVTM, CDR2 ANQGSEA. The CDR3 is made up of 13 amino acids. The rearrangement links TRBV29-1 to TRBJ2-1; the D is unclear. The origin of this receptor is a newborn girl in good health. The material sequenced was cord blood. CDR3 coding DNA: TGCAGCGTTGCTTTGCCCTACCGCTACGAGCAGTTCTTC. Its translation is CSVALPYRYEQFF.